This T cell receptor beta chain originates from a study of a mutant IDH1 vaccine in newly diagnosed glioma. Study-wide background: Treated patients were roughly 62% male, approximately 38% female, mean age 40.4 years.

Assay: immunoSEQ multiplex PCR; the TCRdb copy retains only in-frame clones and omits some. The sample includes 49,000 or so clones, roughly 78% of them seen just once. V lost 2 bases to trimming and J lost 5 bases; unmatched junction nucleotides: 6. CDR3 length: 14 residues. Germline V gene sequence: CDR1 GTSNPN, CDR2 SVGIG (reference sequence). Turning to this clone: Its matching antigen is unknown.

Described time point: week 5, during vaccination. The study gave 300 ug of mutant IDH1 20-mer peptide per vaccine dose, with topical imiquimod. This specimen was PBMCs, taken from a glioma patient whose treatment included an IDH1 peptide vaccine. This clonotype originated in a woman between 40 and 55 years old with glioma. The chain recombines TRBV30 with TRBJ1-2, with TRBD1 matching over 9 bases. The CDR3 is CAWSTDRGRYGYTF. CDR3 sequence (DNA): TGTGCCTGGAGTACGGACAGGGGTCGGTATGGCTACACCTTC.